The 20 T cell receptor beta chains reported below all come from one sample, sequenced in a study of glioma-infiltrating T cells. Using RNA template, CDR3s of TCR alpha and beta were amplified with iRepertoire arm-PCR. TCRdb itself ran the multiplex PCR reads through MiXCR, one entry per CDR3 protein. The profile shows under 50,000 distinct CDR3 sequences, approximately 20% of them singletons. Sequencing was done on a sample of glioma tissue, nonneoplastic brain tissue, or PBMCs (not recorded which). The receptors originated from a human donor with low-grade glioma or glioblastoma, undergoing nonglioma brain surgery, or in good health (not recorded which).

This clonotype came up many times. J is TRBJ2-7 and V is TRBV7-2, with D possibly being TRBD2 (5 bases). This CDR3 contains 16 residues. The V end lost 4 bases, the J end lost 4 bases, and 20 bases lay between the germline ends. The germline V gene encodes CDR1 SGHTA and CDR2 FQGNSA. In DNA, the CDR3 is TGTGCCAGCAGCTCCAATCCCCGGACTCAGTTTTACGAGCAGTACTTC. It yields the protein CASSSNPRTQFYEQYF.

This clonotype was counted at least ten times. V and J are TRBV6-6 and TRBJ2-7; no reliable D call. The CDR3 contains 14 residues. CDR1 is MNHNY and CDR2 is SVGAGI in the germline V gene (reference sequence). The V end lost 0 bases, the J end lost 0 bases, and 6 bases lay between the germline ends. DNA of the CDR3: TGTGCCAGCAGTTACTCAGACACCTCCTACGAGCAGTACGTC. Translated: CASSYSDTSYEQYV.

Details on this clonotype: A much larger clone sits a single nucleotide away, making a read error possible. The chain joins TRBV19 to TRBJ2-1, with D possibly TRBD1 on 6 matching bases. This CDR3 has 15 residues. Germline assignment: CDR1 LNHDA and CDR2 SQIVND (reference sequence). CDR3 residues: CTSSIYRVTYNEQFF. The CDR3 DNA reads TGTACCAGTAGTATCTACAGGGTTACCTACAATGAGCAGTTCTTC.

This clonotype has ten or more counts. The J gene is TRBJ2-1, the V gene TRBV27; 13 bases agree with TRBD2. This CDR3 contains 16 residues. Looked up from germline, CDR1 is MNHEY and CDR2 is SMNVEV (reference sequence). Trimming at V came to 2 bases and at J to 5 bases, leaving 3 bases not matched to a gene. CDR3 protein: CASSLRLAGGDNEQFF. The CDR3 DNA reads TGTGCCAGCAGTTTAAGACTAGCGGGAGGAGACAATGAGCAGTTCTTC.

Many counts were recorded for this clonotype. This chain connects TRBV4-1 to TRBJ1-1; possible D gene TRBD1, 5 bases. Germline CDR1 reads MGHRA; CDR2 reads YSYEKL. The V gene lost 0 bases and the J gene lost 5 bases, with 16 bases spanning the gap. CDR3 length: 16 residues. The CDR3 spells CASSQDRAGQETEAFF. The CDR3 region has the DNA TGCGCCAGCAGCCAAGATAGAGCAGGGCAAGAGACTGAAGCTTTCTTT.

This clonotype has a single count. It may be a read error: a sequence one base away is much more abundant. The rearrangement joins TRBV5-4 to TRBJ1-1; TRBD1 agrees at 9 bases. The germline V gene encodes CDR1 SGHNT and CDR2 YYREEE (reference sequence). This CDR3 has 13 residues. The CDR3 nucleotides are TGTACCAGCAGCTTGGGGGCGACAGGGGGAGCTTTCTTT. It translates to CTSSLGATGGAFF.

This clonotype has ten or more counts. The chain uses TRBV14 and TRBJ1-6; 10 nucleotides align to TRBD1. Looked up from germline, CDR1 is SGHDN and CDR2 is FVKESK. The CDR3 totals 15 residues. V trimming: 1 base; J trimming: 9 bases; junction bases outside the gene matches: 3. The CDR3 nucleotides read TGTGCCAGCAGCCAAGGGGGACAGGGGAGTTCACCCCTCCACTTT. This sequence encodes CASSQGGQGSSPLHF.

In this sample, this clonotype turned up many times. The chain employs TRBV12-3 or TRBV12-4 and TRBJ1-1, with no clear D. The CDR3 extends over 13 amino acids. Trimming took 2 bases from V and 1 from J, leaving 5 bases between them. The CDR3 is CASSLMANTEAFF. CDR3 coding DNA: TGTGCCAGCAGTTTAATGGCGAACACTGAAGCTTTCTTT.

In its sample, this clonotype was seen many times. The rearrangement links TRBV6-2 or TRBV6-3 to TRBJ2-7, with 10 bases that match TRBD1. Germline loops: CDR1 MNHEY, CDR2 SVGEGT. J was trimmed by 7 bases and V by 8 bases; bases with no gene match: 5. The CDR3 is 12 amino acids. The CDR3 sequence is CASRTGGREQYF. CDR3 in DNA: TGTGCCAGCCGGACAGGGGGTAGAGAGCAGTACTTC.

This clonotype was counted a few times. The chain has TRBV7-2 and TRBJ2-1, with a weak D call TRBD2 (6 bases). The ends were cut back, 5 bases at V and 0 bases at J, with 14 bases in the middle. This CDR3 region has 16 residues. CDR1 and CDR2 from the germline V gene are SGHTA and FQGNSA. The CDR3 DNA reads as TGTGCCAGCAGCCGGAGGGCAGAGAGCTCCTACAATGAGCAGTTCTTC. Encoded protein: CASSRRAESSYNEQFF. Filled out from reference TRBV7-2 and TRBJ2-1, the complete variable domain reads GAGVSQSPSNKVTEKGKDVELRCDPISGHTALYWYRQSLGQGLEFLIYFQGNSAPDKSGLPSDRFSAERTGGSVSTLTIQRTQQEDSAVYLCASSRRAESSYNEQFFGPGTRLTVL.

Remarks on this clonotype: A much larger clone sits a single nucleotide away, making a read error possible. The chain carries TRBV29-1 and TRBJ2-1; 8 bases fit TRBD1. The CDR3 is 11 residues long. Germline values: CDR1 SQVTM, CDR2 ANQGSEA. The DNA of the CDR3 is TGCAGCTTTGATTACCGGGACAGGTTGTTCTTC. It codes for CSFDYRDRLFF.

This clonotype was found many times. The rearrangement uses TRBV2 and TRBJ2-5, with 8 positions matching TRBD1. The CDR3 contains 14 residues. Germline V gene lookup returns CDR1 SNHLY and CDR2 FYNNEI. Trimming cost V 7 bases and J 1 base; bases outside gene matches: 5. The CDR3 reads CASNKDRGQETQYF. The CDR3 region has the DNA TGTGCCAGCAATAAAGACAGGGGCCAAGAGACCCAGTACTTC. The full variable domain, completed using reference TRBV2 and TRBJ2-5, is EPEVTQTPSHQVTQMGQEVILRCVPISNHLYFYWYRQILGQKVEFLVSFYNNEISEKSEIFDDQFSVERPDGSNFTLKIRSTKLEDSAMYFCASNKDRGQETQYFGPGTRLLVL.

At least ten counts were recorded for this clonotype. J is TRBJ2-7 and V is TRBV28; D unresolved. The V end was cut by 2 bases, the J end by 2 bases, with 10 bases between. The length of the CDR3 is 14 residues. Germline V CDR1 and CDR2: MDHEN, SYDVKM. The CDR3 reads CASSLGPLAYEQYF. CDR3 DNA: TGTGCCAGCAGTTTAGGCCCGTTAGCCTACGAGCAGTACTTC.

As concerns this clonotype: Germline and junction disagree at one end, which may indicate a read error. This rearrangement joins TRBV12-3 or TRBV12-4 to TRBJ2-5; D might be TRBD2 (6 bases). This CDR3 has 13 amino acids. CDR3 sequence reads: CASSFTGVETRYF. CDR3 DNA: TGTGCCAGCAGTTTCACGGGAGTTGAGACCCGGTACTTC.

As regards this clonotype: A read error is possible here, since a much larger clone lies one base away. V and J are TRBV5-1 and TRBJ1-2; D gene uncertain. The V end was cut by 1 base, the J end by 2 bases, with 9 bases between. Germline V gene sequence: CDR1 SGHRS, CDR2 YFSETQ. This CDR3 has 14 amino acids. The CDR3, as DNA: TGCGCCAGCAGCTTGATGCTGGAGAACTATGGCTACACCTTC. Its protein is CASSLMLENYGYTF.

Concerning this clonotype itself: An end of the junction does not agree with germline; a read error may underlie this. V usage is TRBV6-2 or TRBV6-3 and J usage is TRBJ1-1; tentative D call: TRBD1 (5 bases). Germline V gene lookup returns CDR1 MNHEY and CDR2 SVGEGT. The CDR3 consists of 13 residues. The CDR3 spells CAGSRAGTGEAFF. In nucleotides, the CDR3 is TGTGCCGGCAGCAGGGCCGGGACGGGTGAAGCTTTCTTT.

At least ten counts were recorded for this clonotype. This CDR3 is CASSLRDREAVTTEAFF. In DNA, the CDR3 is TGCGCCAGCAGCCTCCGGGACAGGGAGGCTGTGACCACTGAAGCTTTCTTT. The rearrangement joins TRBV5-1 to TRBJ1-1, with 9 bases lining up with TRBD1. The J segment lost 4 bases and the V segment lost 4 bases, leaving 14 bases of the junction unmatched. Germline values: CDR1 SGHRS, CDR2 YFSETQ. This CDR3 is 17 amino acids long.

This clonotype was observed at least ten times. The gene calls are TRBV14 and TRBJ1-1, with D tentatively TRBD1 (6 bases). CDR1 SGHDN and CDR2 FVKESK come from the germline V gene. Trimming pared 11 bases from V and 11 bases from J, leaving 24 bases between. The CDR3 is 13 amino acids. The CDR3 spells CASSIRETGLAFF. DNA for the CDR3: TGTGCCTCCTCGATCCGCGAGACAGGTCTGGCTTTCTTT.

This clonotype was picked up a small number of times. The rearrangement links TRBV13 to TRBJ1-3; possibly TRBD1 for D (5 bases). Trimming removed 5 bases at V and 2 bases at J, with 13 bases between. CDR3 length equals 15 residues. Germline CDR1 is PRHDT and CDR2 is FYEKMQ (reference sequence). CDR3 residues: CASSTIRATGNTIYF. The CDR3 coding sequence is TGTGCCAGCAGCACGATCAGGGCAACTGGAAACACCATATATTTT.

The table lists this clonotype with many counts. The chain joins TRBV2 to TRBJ2-1, with 11 bases lining up with TRBD2. Germline V gene data show CDR1 as SNHLY and CDR2 as FYNNEI. The CDR3 sequence is 14 residues long. V lost 9 bases, J lost 8 bases, and 9 bases stayed unmatched. CDR3 region: CASEGLADGDEQFF. The DNA of the CDR3 is TGTGCCAGTGAGGGACTAGCGGACGGCGATGAGCAGTTCTTC.